This T cell receptor beta chain was recorded in a study of post-analysis software for immune sequencing data. This clonotype was seen a single time. What it binds is unknown. The TCR beta cDNA libraries contained unique molecular identifiers. Between about 0.85 and 11 million T cells gave rise to roughly 0.5 million cDNA molecules. Using its own MiXCR run on the PCR reads, TCRdb lists one record per CDR3 protein. The sample has 350,000 to 500,000 distinct CDR3 sequences; approximately 39% are singletons. Whole-study findings and limits: Comparison of patients with controls showed five or six TRBV segments more frequent in patients, TRBV5-6, TRBV5-1 and TRBV20-1 among them. Samples prepared in the same batch strongly co-clustered by F measure. Multiple sclerosis patients showed significantly lower normalized Chao1 diversity than controls did.

This CDR3 comprises 14 residues. CDR1 is SEHNR and CDR2 is FQNEAQ in the germline V gene (reference sequence). The ends lost 5 bases at V and 0 bases at J; junction bases unmatched: 4. This rearrangement joins TRBV7-9 to TRBJ2-7; the match to TRBD1 covers 7 bases. Input material: blood. This sequence was found in a girl aged 2-9 years with multiple sclerosis. CDR3 region: CASSTDRASYEQYF. In DNA, the CDR3 is TGTGCCAGCAGCACAGACAGGGCCTCCTACGAGCAGTACTTC.